Listed here is a single T cell receptor (beta chain). What antigen it recognizes has not been identified. No much larger clone exists at a distance of one base, and base qualities are not known. This sample was included in a study of identical twins (dated by TCRdb to the mid-2010s). The study in broad terms: To test whether fetal clonotypes persist, the study used deep sequencing on TCR alpha and beta repertoires from monozygotic twins, unrelated adults of various ages, and cord blood. To rule out contamination, the twin experiments were replicated at different times with different library preparation protocols.

Overall results and qualifications from the work: Excess twin sharing in beta out-of-frame sequences was weaker because fewer shared sequences lowered the signal-to-noise ratio. Compared with coincidental sharing between unrelated individuals, an excess of low generation-probability sequences was observed among out-of-frame TCR alpha sequences shared between twins. Zero-insertion analyses could be partly confounded by invariant T cells such as MAIT and iNKT, although diverse VJ usage argued against such confounding for most clonotypes. Abundant cord blood beta clonotypes carried fewer insertions; young adult naive repertoires showed a weaker similar trend, while memory repertoires showed none. Because the same donors could not be followed over many years, conclusions were based on cross-sectional statistical analysis. Recombination models systematically underestimated out-of-frame TCR alpha sharing in monozygotic twins but agreed with sharing between unrelated individuals.

Every donor in the study was a healthy Caucasian. The twin cohort consisted of three pairs of female monozygotic twins, all aged about 18 to 30 years. Positive isolation kits from Invitrogen were used to isolate CD4+ and CD8+ T cell populations. Inclusive of the bounding cysteine and phenylalanine, the CDR3 is 13 residues long. Just the 39-base CDR3 DNA is kept, in frame starting at base 1. Trimming at the junction amounts to 3 bases on V and 1 base on J, and the germline ends lie 10 bases apart. Reading the germline V gene (reference sequence) gives CDR1 DFQATT and CDR2 SNEGSKA. Library creation used 5' RACE. Sequencing relied on an Illumina HiSeq 2000. Template switching added a universal primer binding site, and the final cDNA carried a unique molecular identifier that allowed TCR cDNA molecules to be counted accurately. Specific primers in the conserved constant-segment region were used to synthesize first-strand cDNA for TCR alpha and beta chains. To control for contamination, each cDNA library was double barcoded with a SMART-Mk sample barcode plus Illumina barcodes. Two successive PCR steps introduced TruSeq adapter sequences along with Illumina sample barcodes. TCR alpha and beta cDNA libraries were sequenced on the Illumina HiSeq platform with custom primers. The authors processed their data as follows. Unique molecular identifiers were extracted from raw reads with MiGEC, and CDR3 positions were determined with MiXCR. Recombination models were inferred per individual with the repgenHMM and IGoR tools using an EM algorithm. Shared clonotypes were analyzed with the tcR package in R, and sharing was normalized by the product of cloneset sizes. To study raw recombination free of thymic and clonal selection effects, out-of-frame nonproductive sequences were analyzed. TCRdb reprocessed the public reads (quality trimming at Q25 with fastp, clone calling with MiXCR) and kept in-frame beta chains. Entries that share a CDR3 protein sequence are merged under the most common genes and DNA. None of the V and J calls come from the authors' own analysis; TCRdb made them. The sample profile shows 400,000 to 550,000 distinct CDR3 sequences; about 20% of them were found once. Roughly 0.91% of the sample belongs to the ten largest clones.

The same sample was also studied in work on T cells expressing NK-cell markers. As noted in the second study: About 8 donors provided sorted CD3+CD56+NKG2C+, CD3+CD56+NKG2C- and CD3+CD56-NKG2C+ T-cell subsets, whose TCR beta-chain repertoires were profiled. Of the eight sequenced donors, seven were found to be HCMV-seropositive and one was found to be HCMV-seronegative. In several experiments an anti-gammadeltaTCR antibody was added to restrict sorting to alphabetaTCR-expressing T cells. In a handful of donors, the dominant CD3+CD56+NKG2C+ clonotypes were among the top 10 CD8+ clonotypes and accounted for about 1.0-7.5% of CD8+ T cells. Those dominant clonotypes were again the most abundant among CD3+CD56-NKG2C+ cells in a few donors, at about 25-65%. Whether the expanded NKG2C-expressing T cell clones were specific for HCMV antigens remained unclear. Randomly selected healthy volunteers, three men and five women, were used as the eight sequenced donors. HCMV-specific IgG was detected in serum with a commercial ELISA kit to determine HCMV serostatus. MIGEC was used to demultiplex reads and group reads by UMI, and MiTCR was used to assemble and quantify clonotypes. To exclude erroneous sequences, any TCR cDNA sequence not supported by at least two reads was discarded. The tcR package was used for downstream repertoire analysis, with clonotypes matched between fractions based on CDR3 nucleotide sequence plus V segment. VDJmatch was used to annotate antigen specificity against VDJdb, with one amino acid substitution allowed in CDR3.

The receptor chain draws on TRBV20-1 and TRBJ2-7; no D gene can be assigned with confidence. The clonotype comes from a woman aged 18-29 years in good health. Sequenced: CD4+ T cells sorted from blood. The nucleotide sequence is TGCAGTGCTAGCCCTCCGGGTTCCTACGAGCAGTACTTC. Its protein reads: CSASPPGSYEQYF.